These 8 T cell receptor beta chains share one sample of origin, sequenced in a study of blood T cell repertoires in COVID-19 (TCRdb year 2020). Library prep was done by the immunoSEQ multiplex PCR assay. The source is immuneACCESS, and TCRdb retained only in-frame sequences with V and J called. Part of the clones is not carried over; for the studies checked, unresolved V genes explain less than half of this, and the remainder is unexplained. Across this sample there are 60,000 to 90,000 clones, with 75% to 90% seen only once. The biggest ten clones account for around 17% of the sample. Source material: peripheral blood. Source of these receptors: a human donor in a cohort sampled during active COVID-19.

The chain is built from TRBV5-1 and TRBJ1-5; D perhaps matches TRBD1 (5 bases). Trimming removed 0 bases at V and 0 bases at J, with 10 bases between. Germline V lookup: CDR1 SGHRS, CDR2 YFSETQ. The CDR3 consists of 16 residues. As DNA, the CDR3 is TGCGCCAGCAGCTTGGCGGGGGGAAATAGCAATCAGCCCCAGCATTTT. It specifies CASSLAGGNSNQPQHF.

The chain is built from TRBV6-1 and TRBJ1-3; D is ambiguous. Germline values: CDR1 MNHNS, CDR2 SASEGT. CDR3 length: 13 residues. V lost 2 bases to trimming and J lost 10 bases, with 12 bases between them. CDR3 sequence reads: CASSETLGGTIYF. In DNA form, the CDR3 reads TGTGCCAGCAGTGAAACTCTGGGCGGGACCATATATTTT.

The chain combines TRBV6-7 with TRBJ2-5; 7 bases line up with TRBD2. TRBV6-7 is an ORF, with its function uncertain. The CDR3 consists of 19 residues. V shed 7 bases and J 1 base; nucleotides not matched to a gene: 21. CDR3 in amino acids: CASTFPRTSLRRRQETQYF. In nucleotides, the CDR3 is TGTGCCAGCACATTCCCCCGGACTAGTCTAAGAAGGCGCCAAGAGACCCAGTACTTC.

This clone was found once. The V and J genes are TRBV21-1 and TRBJ2-4; the table gives TRBD1 as D, unverified against the DNA. TRBV21-1 is described as a pseudogene. The length of the CDR3 is 19 residues. CDR3 protein: CASTHSPLTDRGRGNIQYF. The CDR3 nucleotides read TGTGCCAGCACCCATTCCCCCCTAACGGACAGGGGTCGCGGGAACATTCAGTACTTC.

The chain carries TRBV5-1 and TRBJ2-7; D perhaps matches TRBD2 (7 bases). The V and J ends lost 3 bases and 5 bases respectively, with 15 bases between them. The CDR3 is made up of 14 amino acids. Germline CDR1 SGHRS, CDR2 YFSETQ. The CDR3 is CASSWGGSGDEQYF. The CDR3 DNA reads as TGCGCCAGCAGCTGGGGGGGCTCAGGGGACGAGCAGTACTTC.

The chain carries TRBV15 and TRBJ2-7, with TRBD1 as a possible D gene (6 bases). CDR1 is LNHNV, CDR2 YYDKDF, per germline (reference sequence). This CDR3 region has 14 residues. The ends were cut back, 4 bases at V and 7 bases at J, with 17 bases in the middle. CDR3 loop: CATSTRAGASEQYF. CDR3 DNA: TGTGCCACCAGCACCCGGGCAGGGGCGTCTGAGCAGTACTTC. Using reference TRBV15 and TRBJ2-7 for the parts outside the CDR3, the full variable domain is DAMVIQNPRYQVTQFGKPVTLSCSQTLNHNVMYWYQQKSSQAPKLLFHYYDKDFNNEADTPDNFQSRRPNTSFCFLDIRSPGLGDTAMYLCATSTRAGASEQYFGPGTRLTVT.

This rearrangement joins TRBV3-1 (or the pseudogene TRBV3-2) to TRBJ2-3, with D maybe TRBD2 (5 bases). CDR1 LGHDT and CDR2 YNNKEL come from the germline V gene (reference sequence). The CDR3 consists of 15 residues. The V end was cut by 6 bases, the J end by 5 bases, with 18 bases between. The CDR3: CASSMFGRDRDTQYF. DNA of the CDR3: TGTGCCAGCAGTATGTTTGGGAGAGATAGAGATACGCAGTATTTT.

This rearrangement joins TRBV7-2 to TRBJ1-5; 9 bases align to TRBD1. Germline V gives CDR1 SGHTA, CDR2 FQGNSA. There are 15 residues in the CDR3. The trim removed 5 bases at V and 2 bases at J, leaving 4 bases unmatched. The CDR3 spells CASSIRTGGNQPQHF. CDR3 in DNA: TGTGCCAGCAGCATCAGGACAGGGGGCAATCAGCCCCAGCATTTT. Looking up the rest from reference TRBV7-2 and TRBJ1-5 gives the full variable domain: GAGVSQSPSNKVTEKGKDVELRCDPISGHTALYWYRQSLGQGLEFLIYFQGNSAPDKSGLPSDRFSAERTGGSVSTLTIQRTQQEDSAVYLCASSIRTGGNQPQHFGDGTRLSIL.